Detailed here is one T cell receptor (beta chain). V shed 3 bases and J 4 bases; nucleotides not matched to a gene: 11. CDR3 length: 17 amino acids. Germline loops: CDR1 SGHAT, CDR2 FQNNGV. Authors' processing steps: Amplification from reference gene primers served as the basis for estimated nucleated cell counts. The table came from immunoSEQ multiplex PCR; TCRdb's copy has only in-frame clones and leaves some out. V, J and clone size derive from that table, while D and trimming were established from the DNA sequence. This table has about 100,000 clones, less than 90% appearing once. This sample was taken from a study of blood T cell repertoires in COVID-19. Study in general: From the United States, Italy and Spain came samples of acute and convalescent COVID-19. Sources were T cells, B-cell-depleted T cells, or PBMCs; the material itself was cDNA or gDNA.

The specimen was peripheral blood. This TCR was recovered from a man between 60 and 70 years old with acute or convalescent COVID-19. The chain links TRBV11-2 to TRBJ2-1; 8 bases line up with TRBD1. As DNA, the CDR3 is TGTGCCAGCAGCTTTGGGTCGAACAGGGGGTCATACAATGAGCAGTTCTTC. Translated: CASSFGSNRGSYNEQFF.